These 13 T cell receptor beta chains were sequenced from one sample in a study of OX40 agonist ivuxolimab in advanced cancers. Using immunoSEQ multiplex PCR, the repertoire was profiled, and TCRdb retains in-frame clones only, with some absent. There are approximately 60,000 clones in the sample; about nine tenths occur only once, and approximately 0.37% lies in the top ten. This sample comprised CD4+ or CD8+ T cells sorted from blood, obtained in a trial of the OX40 agonist ivuxolimab. The source of these receptors is an adult with an advanced solid tumor such as melanoma, head and neck, liver or kidney cancer.

This chain connects TRBV19 to TRBJ2-5; 7 bases agree with TRBD1. The CDR3 runs to 16 residues. CDR1 is LNHDA and CDR2 is SQIVND in the germline V gene (reference sequence). V trimming: 5 bases; J trimming: 2 bases; junction bases outside the gene matches: 11. CDR3 DNA: TGTGCCAGTAGTGGGAAGGGGGCCCCTCCACAAGAGACCCAGTACTTC. This codes for CASSGKGAPPQETQYF.

This chain joins TRBV18 and TRBJ1-4, with TRBD1 as a possible D gene (5 bases). V gave up 1 base and J gave up 12 bases, with 12 bases separating them. Germline CDR1 KGHSH, CDR2 LQKENI. The CDR3 covers 13 residues. The CDR3 spells CASSPLPGEELFF. DNA for the CDR3: TGTGCCAGCTCACCACTCCCGGGGGAAGAACTGTTTTTT.

Here the CDR3 DNA reads TGTGCCAGCTGGCCCCGCTTCGGGACAGCCCAAGAGACCCAGTACTTC. Its translation is CASWPRFGTAQETQYF. This chain uses TRBV4-2 with TRBJ2-5; 7 bases align to TRBD1. Germline CDR1 reads LGHNA; CDR2 reads YNFKEQ. The CDR3 covers 16 residues. V shed 8 bases and J 1 base; nucleotides not matched to a gene: 13.

The sample holds one count of this clone. This chain links TRBV6-5 with TRBJ1-4; D is ambiguous. Germline lookup yields CDR1 MNHEY and CDR2 SVGAGI. V gave up 4 bases and J gave up 7 bases, with 16 bases separating them. The CDR3 has 15 residues. CDR3 nucleotide sequence: TGTGCCAGCAGTTCGCCGGCCGGGCGAGGTGAAAAACTGTTTTTT. Its protein product is CASSSPAGRGEKLFF.

This chain's CDR3 is CASSPGGGGSPLHF. In DNA, the CDR3 is TGTGCCAGCAGCCCGGGAGGGGGCGGTTCACCCCTCCACTTT. This chain links TRBV7-2 with TRBJ1-6; 7 bases fit TRBD1. Trimming took 5 bases from V and 9 from J; bases not matched to a gene: 7. The V gene's germline CDR1 is SGHTA and CDR2 FQGNSA. The CDR3 spans 14 residues.

This chain uses TRBV11-3 with TRBJ1-6; D not resolved. Germline CDR1 SGHNT, CDR2 YENEEA. Trimming cost V 0 bases and J 7 bases, with 4 bases left between them. This CDR3 has 13 residues. The DNA for the CDR3 is TGTGCCAGCAGCTTAGAATTGAATTCACCCCTCCACTTT. Its translation is CASSLELNSPLHF.

The V gene is TRBV7-8, the J gene TRBJ1-3, with D maybe TRBD1 (6 bases). Per the germline V gene, CDR1 is SGHVS and CDR2 is FQNEAQ. V was cut by 5 bases and J by 0 bases, with 14 bases left in between. The CDR3 runs to 16 residues. DNA for the CDR3: TGTGCCAGCAGCACCCAGACAGGAACCTCTGGAAACACCATATATTTT. As protein: CASSTQTGTSGNTIYF.

This sequence joins TRBV4-1 and TRBJ2-7; 13 bases are a match to TRBD2. V gave up 4 bases and J gave up 2 bases; unmatched junction bases: 2. The CDR3 spans 15 residues. Germline CDR1 is MGHRA and CDR2 is YSYEKL. The CDR3 sequence is CASSRGLAGAYEQYF. DNA of the CDR3: TGCGCCAGCAGCCGCGGACTAGCGGGAGCCTACGAGCAGTACTTC.

The V call is TRBV7-9, the J call TRBJ1-4, with D maybe TRBD1 (6 bases). V was cut by 5 bases and J by 8 bases, with 18 bases left in between. This CDR3 region has 15 residues. CDR1 is SEHNR and CDR2 is FQNEAQ in the germline V gene (reference sequence). The chain's CDR3 is CASSKLLGAQEKLFF. In DNA form, the CDR3 reads TGTGCCAGCAGCAAACTTCTGGGGGCTCAGGAAAAACTGTTTTTT. Combining the CDR3 with reference TRBV7-9 and TRBJ1-4 gives the whole variable domain DTGVSQNPRHKITKRGQNVTFRCDPISEHNRLYWYRQTLGQGPEFLTYFQNEAQLEKSRLLSDRFSAERPKGSFSTLEIQRTEQGDSAMYLCASSKLLGAQEKLFFGSGTQLSVL.

With respect to this clone: The same CDR3 is also encoded by other DNA sequences in this sample. V gene TRBV2 combines with J gene TRBJ1-6, with TRBD1 matching 7 bases. Per germline, CDR1 SNHLY and CDR2 FYNNEI. The CDR3 spans 14 residues. V shed 6 bases and J 7 bases; nucleotides not matched to a gene: 6. The CDR3 sequence: CASSETGRNSPLHF. The DNA for the CDR3 is TGTGCCAGCAGCGAGACAGGGCGGAATTCACCCCTCCACTTT.

The chain carries TRBV7-3 and TRBJ2-3; D unclear. Germline V CDR1 and CDR2: SGHTA, FQGTGA. The CDR3 runs 13 residues. V lost 3 bases to trimming and J lost 2 bases, with 6 bases between them. CDR3 sequence: CASSFSHTDTQYF. CDR3 sequence (DNA): TGTGCCAGCAGCTTTAGCCACACAGATACGCAGTATTTT.

The chain couples TRBV29-1 to TRBJ1-1; D unclear. This CDR3 spans 12 amino acids. From germline, CDR1 is SQVTM and CDR2 ANQGSEA. The V and J ends lost 7 bases and 4 bases respectively, with 13 bases between them. The CDR3 region has the DNA TGCAGCGCCAGGTTCTTGCGCACTGAAGCTTTCTTT. Translating it yields CSARFLRTEAFF.

The chain combines TRBV9 with TRBJ1-1; 10 nucleotides agree with TRBD1. Germline values: CDR1 SGDLS, CDR2 YYNGEE. V dropped 1 base and J dropped 9; count of bases not matched to a gene: 3. The CDR3 is 13 residues long. In DNA form, the CDR3 reads TGTGCCAGCAGCGTAAGACAGGGGGCGAAAGCTTTCTTT. This codes for CASSVRQGAKAFF. Using reference TRBV9 and TRBJ1-1 for the parts outside the CDR3, the full variable domain is DSGVTQTPKHLITATGQRVTLRCSPRSGDLSVYWYQQSLDQGLQFLIQYYNGEERAKGNILERFSAQQFPDLHSELNLSSLELGDSALYFCASSVRQGAKAFFGQGTRLTVV.